This T cell receptor beta chain was obtained from a study of beta chain features in type 1 diabetes. General study findings and limits: All four CD4+ subsets of Type 1 diabetes patients contained TCRB CDR3s that were moderately but significantly shorter. Cells with high TCR expression could be over-represented by cDNA sequencing.

TCRB transcripts that were expressed got sequenced, as all of the isolated RNA had been reverse transcribed. Assay: immunoSEQ multiplex PCR; the TCRdb copy retains only in-frame clones and omits some. The sample has about 150,000 clones, around 10% seen once. This CDR3 has 14 residues. The germline gives CDR1 SGHVS, CDR2 FQNEAQ. The ends were cut back, 3 bases at V and 1 base at J, with 9 bases in the middle. With regard to this clone: The antigen is unknown.

The V and J genes are TRBV7-8 and TRBJ1-1; unclear D gene. This clonotype was obtained from a man under 40 with type 1 diabetes. Sequences were obtained from central memory CD4+ T cells from blood. The CDR3 region has the DNA TGTGCCAGCAGCTTGGCGGAGGCGAACACTGAAGCTTTCTTT. Translated, it gives CASSLAEANTEAFF. Looking up the rest from reference TRBV7-8 and TRBJ1-1 gives the full variable domain: GAGVSQSPRYKVAKRGQDVALRCDPISGHVSLFWYQQALGQGPEFLTYFQNEAQLDKSGLPSDRFFAERPEGSVSTLKIQRTQQEDSAVYLCASSLAEANTEAFFGQGTRLTVV.